The clone carrying this TCR beta chain was counted a few times. This entry is derived from a study of cytomegalovirus exposure and HLA in healthy donors. V lost 10 bases, J lost 0 bases, and 16 bases lay in between. Per germline, CDR1 MNHEY and CDR2 SVGAGI. This CDR3 has 15 residues. The PCR ran on 60 Vbeta and 13 Jbeta primers. Profiling relied on immunoSEQ multiplex PCR, and the TCRdb table lists in-frame clones only, not all of them. The sample includes some 120,000 clones, around 73% of them seen just once. The chain uses TRBV6-5 and TRBJ1-3; possible D gene TRBD1, 6 bases. The receptor's source is a man aged 50-59 years in good health and CMV-seronegative. The sequencing sample was made of PBMCs. CDR3 nucleotide sequence: TGTGCCACCATGCCGGGGGGCTTCTCTGGAAACACCATATATTTT. This gives the protein CATMPGGFSGNTIYF.